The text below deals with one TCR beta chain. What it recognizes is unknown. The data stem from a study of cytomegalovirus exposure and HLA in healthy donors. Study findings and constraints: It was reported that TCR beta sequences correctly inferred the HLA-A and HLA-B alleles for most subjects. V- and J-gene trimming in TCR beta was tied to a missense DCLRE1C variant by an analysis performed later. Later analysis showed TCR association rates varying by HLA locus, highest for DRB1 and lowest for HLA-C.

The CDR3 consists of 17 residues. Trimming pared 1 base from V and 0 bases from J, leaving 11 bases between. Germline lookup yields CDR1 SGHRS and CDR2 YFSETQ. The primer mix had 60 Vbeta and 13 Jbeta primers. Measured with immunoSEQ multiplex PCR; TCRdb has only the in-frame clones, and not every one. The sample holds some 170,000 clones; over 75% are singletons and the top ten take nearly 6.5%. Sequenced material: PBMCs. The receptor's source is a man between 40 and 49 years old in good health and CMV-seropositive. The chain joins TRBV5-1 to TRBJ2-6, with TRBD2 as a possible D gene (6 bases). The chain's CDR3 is CASSLMGLSSGANVLTF. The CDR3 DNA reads TGCGCCAGCAGCTTGATGGGACTTAGCTCTGGGGCCAACGTCCTGACTTTC. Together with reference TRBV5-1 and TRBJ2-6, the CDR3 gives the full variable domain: KAGVTQTPRYLIKTRGQQVTLSCSPISGHRSVSWYQQTPGQGLQFLFEYFSETQRNKGNFPGRFSGRQFSNSRSEMNVSTLELGDSALYLCASSLMGLSSGANVLTFGAGSRLTVL.